This passage covers 23 T cell receptor beta chains from one sample sequenced in a study of blood T cell repertoires in COVID-19. Here immunoSEQ multiplex PCR was the method, and the copy in TCRdb shows in-frame clones only, minus some. Of 450,000 or so clones listed, roughly 89% are singletons. The sample was peripheral blood. The receptor source for this set is a man aged 18 to 29 with COVID-19, enrolled during active disease.

The J gene is TRBJ2-5, the V gene TRBV5-4; TRBD1 might be the D (6 bases). Germline V gene lookup returns CDR1 SGHNT and CDR2 YYREEE (reference sequence). This CDR3 is 15 amino acids long. Trimming took 3 bases from V and 5 from J, leaving 17 bases between them. CDR3 amino acids: CASSSLRGFGETQYF. In nucleotides, the CDR3 is TGTGCCAGCAGCTCCCTTAGGGGGTTTGGGGAGACCCAGTACTTC.

V usage is TRBV6-5 and J usage is TRBJ2-7; D ambiguous. V was cut by 6 bases and J by 3 bases, with 12 bases left in between. Per the germline V gene, CDR1 is MNHEY and CDR2 is SVGAGI. CDR3 length: 13 residues. CDR3 nucleotides: TGTGCCAGCAGCCACGACAAGATCTACGAGCAGTACTTC. This translates into CASSHDKIYEQYF.

The rearrangement uses TRBV24-1 and TRBJ2-2; 8 bases agree with TRBD1. Germline CDR1 and CDR2: KGHDR and SFDVKD. This CDR3 spans 15 amino acids. V dropped 9 bases and J dropped 5; count of bases not matched to a gene: 10. CDR3 DNA: TGTGCCACCTCAGACCAATGGACAGGGACCGGGGAGCTGTTTTTT. Amino acids: CATSDQWTGTGELFF.

The V call is TRBV5-1, the J call TRBJ1-2; D gene ambiguous. The CDR3 sequence is 14 residues long. CDR1 and CDR2 from the germline V gene are SGHRS and YFSETQ. V lost 0 bases, J lost 2 bases, and 8 bases lay in between. CDR3 in DNA: TGCGCCAGCAGCTTGGCTGGCACCAACTATGGCTACACCTTC. This sequence encodes CASSLAGTNYGYTF.

The genes are TRBV6-1 and TRBJ1-1; D unclear. The CDR3 length is 15 residues. In germline, CDR1 is MNHNS, CDR2 SASEGT. Trimming pared 2 bases from V and 0 bases from J, leaving 10 bases between. CDR3 in amino acids: CASSEITAMNTEAFF. CDR3 nucleotides: TGTGCCAGCAGTGAAATTACAGCTATGAACACTGAAGCTTTCTTT.

J is TRBJ2-1 and V is TRBV12-3 or TRBV12-4, with a weak D call TRBD2 (5 bases). The V end lost 3 bases, the J end lost 8 bases, and 8 bases lay between the germline ends. The length of the CDR3 is 12 residues. The CDR3 bases are TGTGCCAGCAGTTTCCCCGGGGATGAGCAGTTCTTC. This gives the protein CASSFPGDEQFF.

CDR3 bases: TGTGCCAGCAGCTTAGGCGGGGTTTCCTACAATGAGCAGTTCTTC. Residues: CASSLGGVSYNEQFF. V is TRBV11-3 and J is TRBJ2-1; D may be TRBD2 (6 bases). Germline V CDR1 and CDR2: SGHNT, YENEEA. The CDR3 covers 15 residues. Trimming removed 1 base from V and 1 base from J, with 8 bases in between.

The J gene is TRBJ2-1, the V gene TRBV6-1; 8 positions agree with TRBD1. CDR3 length equals 16 residues. J lost 4 bases, V lost 4 bases, and 9 bases had no gene match. In germline, CDR1 is MNHNS, CDR2 SASEGT. The CDR3 protein is CASSVPPRTGYNEQFF. The DNA for the CDR3 is TGTGCCAGCAGTGTACCACCCAGGACAGGGTACAATGAGCAGTTCTTC.

This rearrangement joins TRBV2 to TRBJ2-2; maybe TRBD1 (5 bases). Trimming took 9 bases from V and 6 from J, leaving 14 bases between them. Germline V CDR1 and CDR2: SNHLY, FYNNEI. The CDR3 is made up of 13 amino acids. In DNA, the CDR3 is TGTGCCAGTCAAAGGGGTACGGCCGGGGAGCTGTTTTTT. It codes for CASQRGTAGELFF.

The V and J genes are TRBV5-1 and TRBJ2-2; weak D call: TRBD1 (6 bases). The CDR3 covers 16 residues. V lost 1 base and J 5 bases, leaving 15 bases between the germline ends. Germline loops: CDR1 SGHRS, CDR2 YFSETQ. The CDR3 coding sequence is TGCGCCAGCAGCTTGCACGGGACATCTATGACCGGGGAGCTGTTTTTT. Encoded protein: CASSLHGTSMTGELFF.

The V gene is TRBV19, the J gene TRBJ2-1; 10 bases are shared with TRBD1. Germline loops: CDR1 LNHDA, CDR2 SQIVND (reference sequence). The CDR3 loop spans 12 amino acids. V shed 4 bases and J 13 bases; nucleotides not matched to a gene: 4. CDR3 protein: CASSRDRGFQFF. The CDR3 nucleotides read TGTGCCAGTAGTAGGGACAGGGGTTTTCAGTTCTTC.

The chain is built from TRBV7-2 and TRBJ2-3, with no clear D. This CDR3 is built from 12 residues. Trimming took 5 bases from V and 2 from J, leaving 5 bases between them. Germline CDR1 SGHTA, CDR2 FQGNSA. The CDR3 is CASSPITDTQYF. CDR3 in DNA: TGTGCCAGCAGCCCTATCACAGATACGCAGTATTTT.

For this clone: Other DNA sequences of this sample code for an identical CDR3. The chain recombines TRBV18 with TRBJ2-1, with 8 bases matching TRBD1. CDR1 and CDR2 from the germline V gene are KGHSH and LQKENI. V was clipped by 2 bases and J by 0 bases; unmatched bases: 0. The CDR3 is made up of 15 amino acids. CDR3 in amino acids: CASSPGTGSYNEQFF. Written as DNA, the CDR3 is TGTGCCAGCTCACCAGGGACAGGCTCCTACAATGAGCAGTTCTTC. Full variable domain (missing parts from reference TRBV18 and TRBJ2-1): NAGVMQNPRHLVRRRGQEARLRCSPMKGHSHVYWYRQLPEEGLKFMVYLQKENIIDESGMPKERFSAEFPKEGPSILRIQQVVRGDSAAYFCASSPGTGSYNEQFFGPGTRLTVL.

This sequence joins TRBV2 and TRBJ2-1, with D hard to call. The CDR3 runs to 14 residues. V lost 4 bases, J lost 6 bases, and 13 bases lay in between. Germline assignment: CDR1 SNHLY and CDR2 FYNNEI. The CDR3 loop is CASSVKASFNEQFF. The CDR3 nucleotides read TGTGCCAGCAGTGTAAAAGCTAGTTTCAATGAGCAGTTCTTC.

The chain uses TRBV4-1 and TRBJ1-1; TRBD1 matches at 9 bases. Germline V gene lookup returns CDR1 MGHRA and CDR2 YSYEKL. The CDR3 sequence is 16 residues long. V gave up 4 bases and J gave up 5 bases; unmatched junction bases: 11. CDR3 sequence (DNA): TGCGCCAGCAGCCCCTTCAGCGGACAGGGGAGGACTGAAGCTTTCTTT. This translates into CASSPFSGQGRTEAFF.

The chain employs TRBV19 and TRBJ2-1; possibly TRBD1 for D (7 bases). Germline lookup yields CDR1 LNHDA and CDR2 SQIVND (reference sequence). The length of the CDR3 is 15 residues. V gave up 3 bases and J gave up 4 bases, with 13 bases separating them. CDR3 in amino acids: CASSMEGAKYNEQFF. In nucleotides, the CDR3 is TGTGCCAGTAGTATGGAGGGGGCCAAATACAATGAGCAGTTCTTC.

The chain joins TRBV11-1 to TRBJ2-7; D gene unclear. The V gene lost 0 bases and the J gene lost 7 bases, with 16 bases spanning the gap. The CDR3 runs to 15 residues. The germline V gene has CDR1 SGHAT and CDR2 FQDESV (reference sequence). CDR3 sequence reads: CASSLALGSHGEQYF. DNA of the CDR3: TGTGCCAGCAGCTTAGCGCTAGGCTCACACGGGGAGCAGTACTTC.

The V call is TRBV28, the J call TRBJ2-3; 10 bases align to TRBD2. The V and J ends lost 4 bases and 6 bases, in that order; junction bases with no gene match: 4. Looked up from germline, CDR1 is MDHEN and CDR2 is SYDVKM. This CDR3 region has 14 residues. The CDR3 DNA is TGTGCCAGCAGTTCCCCGGGACTAGCGGATACGCAGTATTTT. Protein product: CASSSPGLADTQYF.

The chain recombines TRBV9 with TRBJ1-3; unclear D gene. Trimming pared 4 bases from V and 2 bases from J, leaving 13 bases between. CDR3 length: 15 amino acids. The germline gives CDR1 SGDLS, CDR2 YYNGEE. In DNA, the CDR3 is TGTGCCAGCAGCTCACCCCCCACAGCTGGAAACACCATATATTTT. Translated, it gives CASSSPPTAGNTIYF.

This clone has just a few counts. DNA of the CDR3: TGCGCCAGCAGCCGCAAGTTGGAACGGGGTCATGAGCAGTTCTTC. This translates into CASSRKLERGHEQFF. J is TRBJ2-1 and V is TRBV4-1, with D possibly being TRBD2 (5 bases). V lost 4 bases, J lost 8 bases, and 18 bases lay in between. The CDR3 is made up of 15 amino acids. The V gene's germline CDR1 is MGHRA and CDR2 YSYEKL.

This sequence joins TRBV9 and TRBJ2-7, with TRBD1 as a possible D gene (6 bases). The CDR3 covers 14 residues. CDR1 is SGDLS and CDR2 is YYNGEE in the germline V gene. V was cut by 0 bases and J by 5 bases, with 12 bases left in between. The CDR3 sequence is CASSVVSGAHEQYF. For the CDR3, the DNA is TGTGCCAGCAGCGTAGTTTCAGGGGCCCACGAGCAGTACTTC.

The chain links TRBV6-5 to TRBJ1-2; the D is unclear. CDR3 size: 11 residues. Trimming removed 5 bases at V and 9 bases at J, with 10 bases between. Germline values: CDR1 MNHEY, CDR2 SVGAGI. The CDR3 DNA reads as TGTGCCAGCAGTCCTGGGCTTCGCTACACCTTC. It translates to CASSPGLRYTF.

This clone was observed a single time. The V gene is TRBV5-4, the J gene TRBJ2-2; 7 nucleotides line up with TRBD1. The CDR3 runs 15 residues. In germline, CDR1 is SGHNT, CDR2 YYREEE (reference sequence). V gave up 1 base and J gave up 1 base; unmatched junction bases: 1. CDR3 in DNA: TGTGCCAGCAGCTTGAGGGGGCGGAACACCGGGGAGCTGTTTTTT. It translates to CASSLRGRNTGELFF.